This T cell receptor (beta chain) is from a study of T-cell memory formation after mild COVID-19. Germline loops: CDR1 SGHDT, CDR2 YYEEEE. The CDR3 spans 16 residues. V shed 1 base, J shed 4 bases, and the junction held 8 bases outside the gene matches. Ten or more counts support this clonotype. Its specificity is unknown. TCRdb independently ran MiXCR on the 5' RACE reads; one entry per CDR3 protein. The sample consists of 250,000 to 350,000 distinct CDR3 sequences, roughly a fifth of them appearing once. Study-level points and caveats: Contracting clones from day 15 to 85 showed balanced CD4/CD8; later expanders favored CD4+. Most CD4+ clones that shrank were in CM and EM, while CD8+ ones turned up in EMRA.

The chain carries TRBV5-6 and TRBJ2-5; the match to TRBD1 covers 9 bases. Sequencing used PBMCs or a T cell subset sorted from them (not recorded which). The TCR comes from a man between 18 and 29 years old who had mild COVID-19 (a few samples of this study predate the infection). Cell type and time point are not known. This CDR3 reads CASSLWAGTGTETQYF. CDR3 sequence (DNA): TGTGCCAGCAGCTTGTGGGCCGGGACAGGGACAGAGACCCAGTACTTC.